These T cell receptor beta chains were read from a single sample in a study of blood T cell repertoires in COVID-19. Some clones are missing from TCRdb's copy, which holds only in-frame ones; the method was immunoSEQ multiplex PCR. The profile shows more than 200,000 clones, around 80% of them singletons. Sequencing was done on a sample of peripheral blood. These receptors all stem from a woman aged 40-49 years with active or convalescent COVID-19. CDR3s include the opening cysteine and the closing phenylalanine or tryptophan. The D gene is left open where the match is weak. Clone size is stated in some rows and not others, as once, few, many or a class when expanded.

>NA|TRBD1|TRBV15|TRBJ2-7
TGTGCCACCAGCCCAGGGGGCGGCTACGAGCAGTACTTC
CATSPGGGYEQYF
>NA|TRBD1|TRBV5-1|TRBJ1-2
TGCGCCAGCACCCAGGGGGTGATCTATGGCTACACCTTC
CASTQGVIYGYTF
>NA|NA|TRBV19|TRBJ1-5
TGTGCCAGTACTCCATCGTGGGGAGGCAATCAGCCCCAGCATTTT
CASTPSWGGNQPQHF
>few|TRBD1|TRBV5-1|TRBJ1-5
TGCGCCAGCAGCTATTTCCCGACAGGGGGCAACAATCAGCCCCAGCATTTT
CASSYFPTGGNNQPQHF
>NA|NA|TRBV7-2|TRBJ2-7
TGTGCCAGCAGCTTTCTCTGGGGACTTTACGAGCAGTACTTC
CASSFLWGLYEQYF
>NA|TRBD2|TRBV5-4|TRBJ2-3
TGTGCCAGCAGCTTGGCCGGACTAGCGGGGGGCAGCACAGATACGCAGTATTTT
CASSLAGLAGGSTDTQYF
>NA|NA|TRBV5-1|TRBJ2-1
TGCGCCAGCAGCTTGGCCCTTATCCCTGAGCAGTTCTTC
CASSLALIPEQFF
>NA|NA|TRBV15|TRBJ1-5
TGTGCCACCAGCAGAGAAACTTATAGCAATCAGCCCCAGCATTTT
CATSRETYSNQPQHF
>NA|NA|TRBV2|TRBJ1-2
TGTGCCAGCAATTTGCTGGGGGCAACCTACACCTTC
CASNLLGATYTF
>NA|NA|TRBV12-3/TRBV12-4|TRBJ2-7
TGTGCCAGCAGTCCCGACACCTACGAGCAGTACTTC
CASSPDTYEQYF
>once|TRBD1|TRBV15|TRBJ2-1
TGTGCCACCAGCAGAAGGACAGGGGGTAATGAGCAGTTCTTC
CATSRRTGGNEQFF
>NA|NA|TRBV29-1|TRBJ2-2
TGCAGCGCTACAAACACCGGGGAGCTGTTTTTT
CSATNTGELFF
>once|TRBD2|TRBV6-4|TRBJ2-1
TGTGCCAGCAGTGTGGCGGGGGGGAAAAATGAGCAGTTCTTC
CASSVAGGKNEQFF
>once|NA|TRBV7-2|TRBJ1-2
TGTGCCAGCAGCCCCCGGTGGGGCTTTAGTGGCTACACCTTC
CASSPRWGFSGYTF
>NA|NA|TRBV7-6|TRBJ2-3
TGTGCCAGCAGCTTACTGAGTTCCGCAGATACGCAGTATTTT
CASSLLSSADTQYF
>NA|NA|TRBV3-1/TRBV3-2|TRBJ2-2
TGTGCCAGCAGCCAAGCCCTCACTGGGAACACCGGGGAGCTGTTTTTT
CASSQALTGNTGELFF
>NA|TRBD2|TRBV9|TRBJ2-5
TGTGCCAGCAGCGCATCGGGAGGGCGTGAAGAGACCCAGTACTTC
CASSASGGREETQYF
>NA|NA|TRBV7-2|TRBJ1-2
TGTGCCAGCAGCTTAGACGGGAGTAGGCAGGCTAACTATGGCTACACCTTC
CASSLDGSRQANYGYTF
>NA|NA|TRBV21-1|TRBJ1-1
TGTGCCAGCAGATTGAGGACAACCGGGACAGGGAACACTGAAGCTTTCTTT
CASRLRTTGTGNTEAFF
>NA|NA|TRBV18|TRBJ2-1
TGTGCCAGCTCACCACCGTCAGGGGCAACCAATGAGCAGTTCTTC
CASSPPSGATNEQFF
>NA|TRBD2|TRBV7-6|TRBJ2-7
TGTGCCAGCAGCTTACTCCTCCGGGAGGCCGTCTACGAGCAGTACTTC
CASSLLLREAVYEQYF
>NA|NA|TRBV7-9|TRBJ2-7
TGTGCCAGCAGTAAAACCCTCGGAGGGACCCCCTACGAGCAGTACTTC
CASSKTLGGTPYEQYF
>NA|NA|TRBV29-1|TRBJ1-2
TGCAGCGTTGAAGGCGGGCACCGATATGGCTACACCTTC
CSVEGGHRYGYTF
>NA|NA|TRBV11-1|TRBJ1-4
TGTGCCAGCAGCGGGTCCGGGACACTAAATGAAAAACTGTTTTTT
CASSGSGTLNEKLFF
>NA|TRBD2|TRBV3-1/TRBV3-2|TRBJ2-3
TGTGCCAGCAGCCTACAGACTAGCGGATTCACAGATACGCAGTATTTT
CASSLQTSGFTDTQYF
>NA|TRBD2|TRBV28|TRBJ2-7
TGTGCCAGCAGTCCCGGGACTAGCGGGTCGGGGTACGAGCAGTACTTC
CASSPGTSGSGYEQYF
>NA|NA|TRBV28|TRBJ1-2
TGTGCCAGCAGCTTAGGGCCGGGGGGTGGCTACACCTTC
CASSLGPGGGYTF
>NA|NA|TRBV5-1|TRBJ2-3
TGCGCCAGCAGCCACCTTGCGCCCGCGGGAGATACGCAGTATTTT
CASSHLAPAGDTQYF
>NA|NA|TRBV15|TRBJ1-5
TGTGCCACCAGAATGACAGGTTGGGGCAATCAGCCCCAGCATTTT
CATRMTGWGNQPQHF
>medium-sized|NA|TRBV18|TRBJ2-3
TGTGCCAGCTCACCTGCGCTAGGCCTAGATACGCAGTATTTT
CASSPALGLDTQYF
>once|NA|TRBV7-9|TRBJ1-1
TGTGCCAGCAGCTTAAGTTGGGGGCTGAGAGGCACTGAAGCTTTCTTT
CASSLSWGLRGTEAFF
>NA|NA|TRBV29-1|TRBJ1-1
TGCAGCGTTGTCCTGCTACTGACAAGTAAAGCTTTCTTT
CSVVLLLTSKAFF
>NA|TRBD1|TRBV4-1|TRBJ1-2
TGCGCCAGCAGCACCGAACAGGGGGCGAGCTATGGCTACACCTTC
CASSTEQGASYGYTF
>NA|TRBD2|TRBV7-9|TRBJ2-5
TGTGCCAGCAGCTTGGGTAGCGGGAGACAAGAGACCCAGTACTTC
CASSLGSGRQETQYF
>few|TRBD1|TRBV5-1|TRBJ1-2
TGCGCCAGCAGCTTGGGTTTCGGGACAGGGGGAGACTATGGCTACACCTTC
CASSLGFGTGGDYGYTF
>once|NA|TRBV11-3|TRBJ2-7
TGTGCCAGCAGCTTAGGACCTACAGAGACCTACGAGCAGTACTTC
CASSLGPTETYEQYF
>few|NA|TRBV3-1/TRBV3-2|TRBJ1-2
TGTGCCAGCAGCCAATGGAGGGACGGGAACTATGGCTACACCTTC
CASSQWRDGNYGYTF
>NA|NA|TRBV10-3|TRBJ2-5
TGTGCCATCAGTGAGCGGGCCACGGGGGGCGAGACCCAGTACTTC
CAISERATGGETQYF
>many|NA|TRBV6-1|TRBJ2-2
TGTGCCAGCAGTGAAGGGGGCTGGGAGCTGTTTTTT
CASSEGGWELFF
>NA|NA|TRBV6-1|TRBJ1-6
TGTGCCAGCAGTGCGATACCGAGCTCCTATAATTCACCCCTCCACTTT
CASSAIPSSYNSPLHF
>NA|TRBD1|TRBV4-1|TRBJ2-2
TGCGCCAGCAGCCAAGAAAGACAGGGCGGGGAGCTGTTTTTT
CASSQERQGGELFF
>once|NA|TRBV19|TRBJ2-3
TGTGCCAGCCAACAAAGGCAGGCCTCCCTCACAGATACGCAGTATTTT
CASQQRQASLTDTQYF
>NA|NA|TRBV4-1|TRBJ2-5
TGCGCCAGCAGCCTCCAGGCCGGGGTCGAGACCCAGTACTTC
CASSLQAGVETQYF
>few|TRBD1|TRBV5-1|TRBJ1-1
TGCGCCAGCTCCAGGGGGCGTACTGAAGCTTTCTTT
CASSRGRTEAFF
>NA|TRBD1|TRBV28|TRBJ1-1
TGTGCCAGCAGTTTAAGGACAGGGGTCGGGAGAACTGAAGCTTTCTTT
CASSLRTGVGRTEAFF
>few|TRBD2|TRBV7-9|TRBJ2-3
TGTGCCAGCAGCTTAGGACTAGCGGGAGGCCCCACTAGCACAGATACGCAGTATTTT
CASSLGLAGGPTSTDTQYF
>NA|NA|TRBV19|TRBJ2-2
TGTGCCAGTAGTAGTAGATCCGGGACATCGAACACCGGGGAGCTGTTTTTT
CASSSRSGTSNTGELFF
>few|NA|TRBV7-9|TRBJ1-3
TGTGCCAGCAGCGGACAGTCTGGAAACACCATATATTTT
CASSGQSGNTIYF